These T cell receptor beta chains were read from a single sample in a study of shared clonotypes between healthy human individuals. Repertoires were generated with immunoSEQ multiplex PCR, while TCRdb's copy carries only in-frame clones and drops some. The sample consists of millions of clones, more than 85% of them appearing once. Sequenced material: naive CD8+ T cells from PBMCs. The receptors here all came from a man between 18 and 29 years old in good health. Some clones in this sample may be carry-over from other donors' samples. CDR3s include the opening cysteine and the closing phenylalanine or tryptophan. Each record gives: J gene, clone size, V gene, D gene, CDR3 DNA, CDR3 protein. The D gene is left open where the match is weak. For some rows the clone size is stated as once, few or many, or as a class when expanded; others skip it.

>TRBJ2-1|.|TRBV5-1|TRBD2
TGCGCCAGCAAGGTTTGGGGGGAGGGCCAGTCTGAGCAGTTCTTC
CASKVWGEGQSEQFF
>TRBJ2-2|.|TRBV6-6|.
TGTGCCAGCAGCCCCAGGACCGGGGAGCTGTTTTTT
CASSPRTGELFF
>TRBJ2-3|.|TRBV27|.
TGTGCCAGCAGTTTATCGGGTACAGCCGCCCCCACAGATACGCAGTATTTT
CASSLSGTAAPTDTQYF
>TRBJ2-2|.|TRBV14|.
TGTGCCAGCAGCCGGTTCTACACCGGGGAGCTGTTTTTT
CASSRFYTGELFF
>TRBJ2-7|.|TRBV29-1|.
TGCAGCGTTCGGGGAGGAGCCTACGAGCAGTACTTC
CSVRGGAYEQYF
>TRBJ1-1|.|TRBV13|TRBD1
TGTGCCAGCAGCTTCGGGACAGGGGATGCTGAAGCTTTCTTT
CASSFGTGDAEAFF
>TRBJ1-4|.|TRBV19|.
TGTGCCAGTACCACAGACGGCGTCTGGGGCGTGGGAAAACTGTTTTTT
CASTTDGVWGVGKLFF
>TRBJ2-1|.|TRBV18|TRBD2
TGTGCCAGCTCACACGGGACTATCCTTGAGCAGTTCTTC
CASSHGTILEQFF
>TRBJ2-7|few|TRBV7-9|TRBD1
TGTGCCAGCAGCCCGAGGGACAGCTCCTACGAGCAGTACTTC
CASSPRDSSYEQYF
>TRBJ2-7|.|TRBV21-1|.
TGTGCCAGCAGCAAAGACACCTACGAGCAGTACTTC
CASSKDTYEQYF
>TRBJ2-7|.|TRBV6-6|.
TGTGCCAGCAGTTACTCGATTAGCGCATCCCGCGAGCAGTACTTC
CASSYSISASREQYF
>TRBJ2-7|.|TRBV11-2|.
TGTGCCAGCAGCTTTTTTGAGCGCCCGCTCCACGAGCAGTACTTC
CASSFFERPLHEQYF
>TRBJ2-7|.|TRBV27|.
TGTGCCAGCAGTCCGCAGGGGGGGGATTACGAGCAGTACTTC
CASSPQGGDYEQYF
>TRBJ2-1|.|TRBV9|.
TGTGCCAGCAGCTCCATGTACTCCTACAATGAGCAGTTCTTC
CASSSMYSYNEQFF
>TRBJ2-1|.|TRBV25-1|.
TGTGCCAGCGTTCAGGGGAATGAGCAGTTCTTC
CASVQGNEQFF